The present entry profiles one T cell receptor (beta chain) with its context. TCRdb's copy holds only in-frame clones and misses some; the assay was immunoSEQ multiplex PCR. The sample shows under 65,000 clones, 70% to 90% of them seen only once. The data were obtained in a study of control samples from healthy donors and cancer patients. Trimming pared 5 bases from V and 2 bases from J, leaving 12 bases between. Germline loops: CDR1 SGHTA, CDR2 FQGTGA. This CDR3 has 14 residues. The V gene is TRBV7-3, the J gene TRBJ1-1; D is unresolved. The sequencing sample was made of PBMCs. The source of this sequence is a woman aged 45-60 years with lung cancer. The chain's CDR3 is CASSPNFRNTEAFF. The DNA of the CDR3 is TGTGCCAGCAGCCCAAACTTCAGAAACACTGAAGCTTTCTTT.